Listed here are 6 T cell receptor beta chains from one sample, sequenced in a study of control samples from healthy donors and cancer patients. Sequencing used immunoSEQ multiplex PCR; TCRdb keeps in-frame clones, though not all of them. The table has 95,000 to 150,000 clones, around 87% seen once. Input material: blood. These receptors came from a man aged 35-49 years in good health.

The chain has TRBV5-1 and TRBJ2-5; D unresolved. V dropped 0 bases and J dropped 9 bases, with 15 bases sitting between them. Germline values: CDR1 SGHRS, CDR2 YFSETQ. This CDR3 contains 14 residues. Here the CDR3 reads CASSLGGSSDPQYF. CDR3 DNA sequence: TGCGCCAGCAGCTTGGGTGGGTCGAGCGATCCCCAGTACTTC.

The chain links TRBV24-1 to TRBJ1-2; D possibly corresponds to TRBD1 (5 bases). Trimming pared 4 bases from V and 1 base from J, leaving 12 bases between. The V gene's germline CDR1 is KGHDR and CDR2 SFDVKD. The CDR3 length is 15 residues. This CDR3 reads CATSDPGTSNYGYTF. The CDR3 DNA sequence: TGTGCCACCAGTGACCCCGGGACGAGTAACTATGGCTACACCTTC.

The count of this clone is one. The chain is built from TRBV7-2 and TRBJ2-1, with D possibly TRBD1 on 5 matching bases. The CDR3 contains 15 residues. Deletions cut 3 bases from V and 0 bases from J, with 9 bases between. From germline, CDR1 is SGHTA and CDR2 FQGNSA. Here the CDR3 reads CASSLDTRSYNEQFF. The CDR3 bases are TGTGCCAGCAGCTTGGACACCCGCTCCTACAATGAGCAGTTCTTC.

The rearrangement links TRBV30 to TRBJ2-7; a weak D match, TRBD2 (6 bases). Germline V gives CDR1 GTSNPN, CDR2 SVGIG (reference sequence). This CDR3 has 15 amino acids. The V end lost 3 bases, the J end lost 0 bases, and 15 bases lay between the germline ends. CDR3 DNA: TGTGCCTGGAGCCTGATCTGGCGGGGCTCCTACGAGCAGTACTTC. This gives the protein CAWSLIWRGSYEQYF.

The chain carries TRBV29-1 and TRBJ2-7; 10 positions match TRBD1. With 7 bases clipped from V and 1 base from J, the junction kept 7 bases outside the gene matches. From germline, CDR1 is SQVTM and CDR2 ANQGSEA. The CDR3 spans 14 residues. Here the CDR3 DNA reads TGCAGCGCTTTTTCGGACAGGGGGTCCTACGAGCAGTACTTC. This sequence encodes CSAFSDRGSYEQYF.

This clone was picked up a small number of times. The rearrangement joins TRBV5-4 to TRBJ1-6, with 7 positions matching TRBD1. V lost 4 bases to trimming and J lost 7 bases; unmatched junction nucleotides: 5. The CDR3 is 14 amino acids. Germline CDR1 and CDR2: SGHNT and YYREEE (reference sequence). In DNA, the CDR3 is TGTGCCAGCAGCCCGACAGGGATCAATTCACCCCTCCACTTT. Translated, it gives CASSPTGINSPLHF.